This TCR beta chain emerged from a study of prognosis after radiotherapy for stage I lung cancer. General study findings and limits: Lower Shannon entropy after stereotactic body radiation therapy was observed in patients who went on to develop distant metastases.

Amplicons of TCR beta CDR3 were generated from genomic DNA by two-round multiplex PCR. It was primers specific to each TRBV and TRBJ gene that first-round PCR used. TCRdb reprocessed the multiplex PCR reads with MiXCR, giving one entry per CDR3 protein. The sample shows about 12,000 distinct CDR3 sequences, 50% to 65% of them seen only once. A remark on this clonotype: The antigen is undetermined.

Germline V gene sequence: CDR1 SGHRS, CDR2 YFSETQ. This CDR3 is built from 15 residues. Trimming cost V 0 bases and J 6 bases, with 12 bases left between them. The rearrangement joins TRBV5-1 to TRBJ2-2; D is perhaps TRBD2 (6 bases). This TCR came from a donor aged 50 or older with non-small cell lung cancer. The sample was PBMCs, taken before or after stereotactic body radiation therapy (not recorded which). The DNA for the CDR3 is TGCGCCAGCAGCTTGGCTGTGGGGGGAGCCGGGGAGCTGTTTTTT. Protein: CASSLAVGGAGELFF.